The rows below give T cell receptor beta chains drawn from one sample of a study of blood T cell repertoires in COVID-19. The method was immunoSEQ multiplex PCR; TCRdb's version includes in-frame clones alone and lacks a portion of them. The data show tens of thousands of clones, with approximately 86% seen just once and 1.2% held by the top ten. The material sequenced was peripheral blood. Source of these receptors: a man aged 40-49 years with acute or convalescent COVID-19. Both conserved end residues are trimmed from each CDR3. Fields, in order: J gene, CDR3 length, V gene, CDR3 protein.

TRBJ1-2 | 10 | TRBV5-6 | ASSLEGYGYT
TRBJ1-4 | 12 | TRBV2 | ASSEEQGREKLF
TRBJ1-5 | 9 | TRBV2 | ASRRDQPQH
TRBJ1-4 | 13 | TRBV4-1 | ASSQAGPGNEKLF
TRBJ1-1 | 12 | TRBV6-5 | ASSYNREGTEAF
TRBJ1-6 | 13 | TRBV24-1 | ATSFGGPTDSPLH
TRBJ1-1 | 13 | TRBV5-6 | ASSSIQGLNTEAF
TRBJ2-3 | 13 | TRBV25-1 | ASSQPSGLRDTQY
TRBJ1-2 | 11 | TRBV30 | AWSGFGVYGYT
TRBJ1-4 | 13 | TRBV2 | ASRTGQAANEKLF
TRBJ1-1 | 15 | TRBV3-1/TRBV3-2 | ASSQQTNAHRAVEAF
TRBJ1-1 | 11 | TRBV11-3 | ASSLDSHTEAF
TRBJ2-2 | 13 | TRBV24-1 | ATSDFRGSTGELF
TRBJ1-3 | 11 | TRBV21-1 | ASSKGAGNTIY
TRBJ1-2 | 12 | TRBV5-4 | ASGRDRANYGYT
TRBJ2-7 | 12 | TRBV6-6 | ASSVPGQKYEQY
TRBJ1-5 | 13 | TRBV5-1 | ASSLGGYSNQPQH
TRBJ1-2 | 12 | TRBV6-5 | ASSQGTPTYGYT
TRBJ1-3 | 12 | TRBV27 | ASSQGALGDTIY
TRBJ2-5 | 16 | TRBV11-2 | ASSLWASGGYYQETQY
TRBJ1-4 | 14 | TRBV5-1 | ASSQLARSGGEKLF
TRBJ2-7 | 15 | TRBV4-1 | ASSQESPRSRGGEQY
TRBJ1-5 | 12 | TRBV30 | AWSRDSTNQPQH
TRBJ1-5 | 11 | TRBV5-4 | ASSTDNNQPQH
TRBJ1-5 | 11 | TRBV5-1 | ASSLDVAGSKH
TRBJ1-2 | 12 | TRBV6-5 | ASRGTGLDYGYT
TRBJ1-5 | 11 | TRBV2 | ASSKDRDQPQH
TRBJ2-7 | 11 | TRBV28 | ASSSPQVYEQY
TRBJ2-7 | 16 | TRBV11-3 | ASSSGRLAGGISYEQY
TRBJ1-1 | 10 | TRBV2 | ASRGRGTEAF
TRBJ1-2 | 12 | TRBV7-2 | ASSLALGGYGYT
TRBJ1-1 | 12 | TRBV3-1/TRBV3-2 | ASSQDHRGTEAF
TRBJ1-2 | 13 | TRBV6-4 | ASSDSQQGRHGYT
TRBJ1-6 | 12 | TRBV12-5 | ASGADSNNSPLH
TRBJ1-6 | 13 | TRBV5-4 | ASSLASGSNSPLH